The rows below give T cell receptor beta chains drawn from one sample of a study of CD8+CD57+ T cells in acquired aplastic anemia. From the reads, TCRdb called clonotypes with MiXCR, one entry per CDR3 protein. In the table there are hundreds of thousands of distinct CDR3 sequences, approximately 60% of which are singletons. The sample comprised sorted CD4+, CD8+, or CD8+CD57+ T cells (not recorded which) from PBMCs. These TCRs come from a human donor with aplastic anemia. CDR3s include the opening cysteine and the closing phenylalanine or tryptophan. Fields, in order: D gene, J gene, V gene, clone size, CDR3 DNA, CDR3 protein. The D gene is left open where the match is weak. Clone size, where shown, is once, few, many, or a class for clones that have expanded.

D gene: .
J gene: TRBJ1-5
V gene: TRBV7-9
clone size: .
CDR3 DNA: TGTGCCAGCAGCTTACAGGGAGATCAGCCCCAGCATTTT
CDR3 protein: CASSLQGDQPQHF

D gene: .
J gene: TRBJ2-7
V gene: TRBV20-1
clone size: few
CDR3 DNA: TGCAGTGCTGCGCCAGGCTACGAGCAGTACTTC
CDR3 protein: CSAAPGYEQYF

D gene: TRBD2
J gene: TRBJ2-3
V gene: TRBV5-4
clone size: .
CDR3 DNA: TGTGCCAGCAGCTTGGCGGGACTAGCGGGGGCTAGAGATACGCAGTATTTT
CDR3 protein: CASSLAGLAGARDTQYF

D gene: .
J gene: TRBJ2-7
V gene: TRBV27
clone size: .
CDR3 DNA: TGTGCCAGCAGTTTAGGGGTGGGGCAGGGAGGGGGCTACGAGCAGTACTTC
CDR3 protein: CASSLGVGQGGGYEQYF

D gene: .
J gene: TRBJ2-5
V gene: TRBV11-3
clone size: .
CDR3 DNA: TGTGCCAGCAGCGCTACAGATCAAGAGACCCAGTACTTC
CDR3 protein: CASSATDQETQYF

D gene: .
J gene: TRBJ2-7
V gene: TRBV7-6
clone size: .
CDR3 DNA: TGTGCCAGCAGGAGCCCGGAGGGATCCCACGAGCAGTACTTC
CDR3 protein: CASRSPEGSHEQYF

D gene: .
J gene: TRBJ2-5
V gene: TRBV5-8
clone size: many
CDR3 DNA: TGTGCCAGCAGCCAACAATGGGGGGACCAAGAGACCCAGTACTTC
CDR3 protein: CASSQQWGDQETQYF

D gene: TRBD1
J gene: TRBJ1-1
V gene: TRBV20-1
clone size: .
CDR3 DNA: TGCAGTGCTAGAGATCAGGGACAGGTAATGAACACTGAAGCTTTCTTT
CDR3 protein: CSARDQGQVMNTEAFF

D gene: TRBD1
J gene: TRBJ2-5
V gene: TRBV5-1
clone size: .
CDR3 DNA: TGCGCCAGCAGCTTGGCGGGACAGGACGGAGAGACCCAGTACTTC
CDR3 protein: CASSLAGQDGETQYF

D gene: .
J gene: TRBJ2-2
V gene: TRBV2
clone size: many
CDR3 DNA: TGTGCCAGCAGCCCACAGCCGAACACCGGGGAGCTGTTTTTT
CDR3 protein: CASSPQPNTGELFF

D gene: .
J gene: TRBJ1-6
V gene: TRBV28
clone size: .
CDR3 DNA: TGTGCCAGCAGTACCCCTATGGCAGGGACGTATAATTCACCCCTCCACTTT
CDR3 protein: CASSTPMAGTYNSPLHF

D gene: TRBD2
J gene: TRBJ2-3
V gene: TRBV5-1
clone size: .
CDR3 DNA: TGCGCCAGCAGCCGAGCGGGGGCCACAGATACGCAGTATTTT
CDR3 protein: CASSRAGATDTQYF

D gene: .
J gene: TRBJ2-1
V gene: TRBV19
clone size: .
CDR3 DNA: TGTGCCAGTAGTATCCACAATGAGCAGTTCTTC
CDR3 protein: CASSIHNEQFF

D gene: .
J gene: TRBJ2-7
V gene: TRBV9
clone size: .
CDR3 DNA: TGTGCCAGCAGCCCGACCGGGGCGGGAACCTACGAGCAGTACTTC
CDR3 protein: CASSPTGAGTYEQYF

D gene: TRBD1
J gene: TRBJ2-3
V gene: TRBV7-2
clone size: .
CDR3 DNA: TGTGCCAGCAGCGCGACAGGGCCCGCAGATACGCAGTATTTT
CDR3 protein: CASSATGPADTQYF

D gene: .
J gene: TRBJ1-2
V gene: TRBV11-2
clone size: .
CDR3 DNA: TGTGCCAGCAGCTCATCCCGACACTATGGCTACACCTTC
CDR3 protein: CASSSSRHYGYTF

D gene: .
J gene: TRBJ2-7
V gene: TRBV7-2
clone size: .
CDR3 DNA: TGTGCCAGCAGCTTATACTCGGCGGGTGAGCAGTACTTC
CDR3 protein: CASSLYSAGEQYF

D gene: TRBD1
J gene: TRBJ2-7
V gene: TRBV5-1
clone size: .
CDR3 DNA: TGCGCCAGCAGCCAACGGGACAGAGCTTACGAGCAGTACTTC
CDR3 protein: CASSQRDRAYEQYF

D gene: .
J gene: TRBJ1-4
V gene: TRBV6-1
clone size: .
CDR3 DNA: TGTGCCAGCAGAGGACCGTTGAGGAGTGAAAAACTGTTTTTT
CDR3 protein: CASRGPLRSEKLFF

D gene: .
J gene: TRBJ2-7
V gene: TRBV10-3
clone size: .
CDR3 DNA: TGTGCCATCGGGGACCGCTACGAGCAGTACTTC
CDR3 protein: CAIGDRYEQYF